This section outlines one TCR beta chain sequence together with its context. The target antigen is unknown. One junction end disagrees with the germline gene, perhaps due to a read error. Total RNA (around 500 ng) served as template for TCR beta cDNA synthesis primed by a constant-region primer. Modified slightly, ARM-PCR produced TCR beta libraries over three nested multiplex PCR rounds. The two initial PCR rounds, about 9 cycles each, used TRBV1-TRBV30 forward and C-beta reverse primers. Each CDR3 protein is one row after TCRdb ran MiXCR on the multiplex PCR reads. The sample gives roughly 30,000 distinct CDR3 sequences, about 82% of which show up once; approximately 40% is in the top ten. This sample is drawn from a study of tumor-infiltrating lymphocytes in primary liver carcinoma. Overall study context: The study reported T1-T3 N0M0 tumors spanning 4.2 to 10 cm. Regarding the study as a whole: Tumor-adjacent and tumor-blood pairs displayed less overlap than did pairs of tumor regions.

Germline V gene sequence: CDR1 MNHNY, CDR2 SVGAGI (reference sequence). The CDR3 has 13 residues. Investigators took RNA and DNA out together from 20-30 mg of unsorted bulk tissue. Each tumor had five separate regions sampled. The sample taken for sequencing was liver tumor tissue from sampling region 5. The subset was: tumor region T5, tumor centre. The chain recombines TRBV6-6 with TRBJ1-6, with TRBD1 matching 7 bases. The source is a man aged 35-49 years with primary liver carcinoma and hepatitis B virus infection. In nucleotides, the CDR3 is TGTGCTAGCAGTCAAACAGGGGATCCACCCCTCCACTTT. Its translation: CASSQTGDPPLHF.